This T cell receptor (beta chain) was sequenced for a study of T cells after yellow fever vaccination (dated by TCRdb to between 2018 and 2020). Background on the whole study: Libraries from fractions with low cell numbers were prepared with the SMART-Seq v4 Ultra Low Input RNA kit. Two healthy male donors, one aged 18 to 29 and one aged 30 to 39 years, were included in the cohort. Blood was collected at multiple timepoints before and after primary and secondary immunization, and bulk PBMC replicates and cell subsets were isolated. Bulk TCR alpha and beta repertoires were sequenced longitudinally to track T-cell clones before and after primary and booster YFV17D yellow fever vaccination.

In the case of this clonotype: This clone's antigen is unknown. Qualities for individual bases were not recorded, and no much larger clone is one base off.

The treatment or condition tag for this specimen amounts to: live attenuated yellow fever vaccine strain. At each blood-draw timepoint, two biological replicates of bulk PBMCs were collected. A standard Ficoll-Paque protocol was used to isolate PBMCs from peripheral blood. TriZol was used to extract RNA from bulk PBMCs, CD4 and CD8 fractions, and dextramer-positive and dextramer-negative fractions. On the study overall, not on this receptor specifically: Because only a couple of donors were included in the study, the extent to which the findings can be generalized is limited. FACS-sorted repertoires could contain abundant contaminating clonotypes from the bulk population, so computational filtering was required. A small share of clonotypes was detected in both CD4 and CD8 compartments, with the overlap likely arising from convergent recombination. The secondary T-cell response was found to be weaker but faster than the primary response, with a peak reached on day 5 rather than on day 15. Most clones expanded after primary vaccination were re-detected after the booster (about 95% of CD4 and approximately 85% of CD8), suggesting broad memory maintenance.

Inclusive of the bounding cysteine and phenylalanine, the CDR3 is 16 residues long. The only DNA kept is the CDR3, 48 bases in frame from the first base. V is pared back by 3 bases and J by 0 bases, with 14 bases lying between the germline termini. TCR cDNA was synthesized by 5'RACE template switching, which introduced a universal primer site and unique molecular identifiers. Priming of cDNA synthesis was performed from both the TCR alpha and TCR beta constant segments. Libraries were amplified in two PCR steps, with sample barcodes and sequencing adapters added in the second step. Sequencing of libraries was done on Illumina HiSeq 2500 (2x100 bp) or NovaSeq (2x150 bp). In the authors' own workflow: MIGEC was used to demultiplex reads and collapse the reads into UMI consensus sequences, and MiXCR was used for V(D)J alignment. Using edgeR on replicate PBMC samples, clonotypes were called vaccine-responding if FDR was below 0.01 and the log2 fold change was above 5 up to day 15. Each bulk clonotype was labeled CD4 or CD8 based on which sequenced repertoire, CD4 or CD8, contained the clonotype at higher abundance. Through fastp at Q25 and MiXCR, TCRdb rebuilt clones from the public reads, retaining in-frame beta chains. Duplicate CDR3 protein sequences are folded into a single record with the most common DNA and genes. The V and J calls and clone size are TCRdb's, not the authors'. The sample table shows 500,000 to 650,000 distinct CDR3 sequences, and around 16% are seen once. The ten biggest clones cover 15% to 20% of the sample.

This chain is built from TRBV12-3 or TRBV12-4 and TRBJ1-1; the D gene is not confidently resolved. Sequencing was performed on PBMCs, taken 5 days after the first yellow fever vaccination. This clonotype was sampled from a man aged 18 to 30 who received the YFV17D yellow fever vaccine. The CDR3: CASSFLLAQMNTEAFF. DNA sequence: TGTGCCAGCAGTTTCTTGTTGGCGCAGATGAACACTGAAGCTTTCTTT.